This T cell receptor beta chain was obtained from a study of shared clonotypes between healthy human individuals. Sorted-subset replicate PCR reactions contained 200 ng DNA, corresponding to tens of thousands of T cell genomes. Sequencing was performed with immunoSEQ multiplex PCR; in TCRdb, only in-frame clones are kept and a portion is missing. The sample contains approximately 2,300,000 clones, roughly 92% of which appear only once. This clone was picked up a small number of times. Germline CDR1 is SGHRS and CDR2 is YFSETQ. The CDR3 is 16 amino acids. V was pared by 2 bases and J by 0 bases, with 14 bases between.

Sample: naive CD4+ T cells from PBMCs. Sample subset: CD45RA+ positively selected. V and J are TRBV5-1 and TRBJ1-1; D is undetermined. This clonotype was obtained from a man between 18 and 29 years old in good health. Some clones in this sample may be carry-over from other donors' samples. The CDR3 sequence: CASSFQADWMNTEAFF. DNA of the CDR3: TGCGCCAGCAGCTTTCAGGCGGACTGGATGAACACTGAAGCTTTCTTT.